A selection of T cell receptor beta chains follows, all from one sample in a study of cytomegalovirus exposure and HLA in healthy donors. TCRdb's copy holds only in-frame clones and misses some; the assay was immunoSEQ multiplex PCR. The sample records fewer than 200,000 clones, more than 65% being singletons. Sequenced sample: PBMCs. All receptors derive from a woman aged 40 to 50 in good health and CMV-seropositive. CDR3s include the opening cysteine and the closing phenylalanine or tryptophan. D genes are given only for firm matches. Size values are once, few and many counts, or a class for expanded clones, and some rows have none.

cdr3_aa	cdr3_nt	v_call	j_call	clone_size	d_call
CASRGRDSALFTDTQYF	TGTGCCAGCAGGGGACGGGACAGCGCTTTGTTCACAGATACGCAGTATTTT	TRBV5-6	TRBJ2-3	.	TRBD1
CASSVDPSGNAGELFF	TGTGCCAGCAGCGTAGACCCTAGCGGGAACGCCGGGGAGCTGTTTTTT	TRBV9	TRBJ2-2	.	TRBD2
CASSQDRAAMNTEAFF	TGTGCCAGCAGCCAAGATCGAGCTGCCATGAACACTGAAGCTTTCTTT	TRBV4-2	TRBJ1-1	.	.
CSVAGTGGNQPQHF	TGCAGCGTTGCTGGGACAGGGGGCAATCAGCCCCAGCATTTT	TRBV29-1	TRBJ1-5	.	TRBD1
CATSEHQKGEAFF	TGTGCCACCAGCGAACACCAGAAGGGGGAAGCTTTCTTT	TRBV15	TRBJ1-1	.	.
CASSIGPSGGVDTQYF	TGTGCCAGTAGTATAGGCCCTAGCGGGGGGGTGGATACGCAGTATTTT	TRBV19	TRBJ2-3	once	TRBD2
CASSLTGQGYNEQFF	TGTGCCAGCAGCTTGACGGGACAGGGGTACAATGAGCAGTTCTTC	TRBV5-8	TRBJ2-1	once	TRBD1
CASSQDPLAGVNNEQFF	TGCGCCAGCAGCCAAGATCCGCTAGCGGGGGTGAACAATGAGCAGTTCTTC	TRBV4-1	TRBJ2-1	.	TRBD2
CASSPTSGSGEQYF	TGTGCCAGCAGCCCCACTAGCGGGTCGGGGGAGCAGTACTTC	TRBV9	TRBJ2-7	.	TRBD2
CASSLSAGYTGELFF	TGTGCCAGCAGTTTATCGGCAGGGTACACCGGGGAGCTGTTTTTT	TRBV28	TRBJ2-2	few	.
CASSPEGAQSEAFF	TGTGCCAGCTCACCGGAGGGGGCGCAAAGTGAAGCTTTCTTT	TRBV18	TRBJ1-1	.	TRBD1
CTSSRRDYEQYF	TGCACCAGCAGCCGGCGGGACTACGAGCAGTACTTC	TRBV1	TRBJ2-7	.	.